One T cell receptor (beta chain) is described in this entry. This sample was included in a study of blood T cell repertoires in COVID-19. Study summary: Specimens from acute and convalescent COVID-19 originated in the United States, Italy and Spain. The analysed material was cDNA or gDNA that came from T cells, B-cell-depleted T cells, or PBMCs.

In the original analysis: By means of reference gene primer amplification, nucleated cell counts were estimated. Assay used: immunoSEQ multiplex PCR; TCRdb lists only in-frame clones, some missing. The V and J calls and the clone size are those of that table, but D and trimming were determined from the DNA. The data hold roughly 47,000 clones, with approximately 85% observed a single time. Germline lookup yields CDR1 MDHEN and CDR2 SYDVKM. CDR3 length: 17 residues. The V segment lost 3 bases and the J segment 1 base; nucleotides outside the gene matches: 7. V gene TRBV28 combines with J gene TRBJ2-3; 10 nucleotides agree with TRBD2. The source is a woman aged 80 or over with COVID-19, enrolled during active disease. Sequenced input: peripheral blood. The CDR3 region is CASSLGLAGARTDTQYF. The CDR3 DNA is TGTGCCAGCAGTTTGGGGCTAGCGGGAGCTCGCACAGATACGCAGTATTTT.